These T cell receptor beta chains were read from a single sample in a study of blood T cell repertoires in COVID-19. The protocol was immunoSEQ multiplex PCR, while the TCRdb copy is restricted to in-frame clones and leaves out a portion. Counted here are around 68,000 clones, approximately 79% occurring once; the ten biggest clones make up just under 10%. What was sequenced was peripheral blood. The receptors come from a woman between 45 and 65 years old with acute or convalescent COVID-19. Each CDR3 is given with its conserved first and last residue. The order of the fields is J gene, V gene, D gene, clone size, CDR3 DNA, CDR3 protein. The D gene is left open where the match is weak. The listing skips clone size in some rows; elsewhere it reads once, few, many or a size class.

TRBJ2-3 | TRBV10-3 | TRBD2 | . | TGTGCCATCAGTGACAAACTAGCGGGAGGAACGACAGATACGCAGTATTTT | CAISDKLAGGTTDTQYF
TRBJ2-1 | TRBV7-3 | . | . | TGTGCCAGCAGCTTATCGCAGGGTCCCTACAATGAGCAGTTCTTC | CASSLSQGPYNEQFF
TRBJ2-1 | TRBV7-2 | . | . | TGTGCCAGCAGCCAAGACTCCGGTGCCTACAATGAGCAGTTCTTC | CASSQDSGAYNEQFF
TRBJ2-1 | TRBV7-2 | . | few | TGTGCCAGCAGCCCTCGAGCGGGCAATTACAATGAGCAGTTCTTC | CASSPRAGNYNEQFF
TRBJ1-5 | TRBV19 | TRBD1 | . | TGTGCCAGTAGGGGACAGCAGCCTTATCAGCCCCAGCATTTT | CASRGQQPYQPQHF
TRBJ1-1 | TRBV30 | TRBD1 | . | TGTGCCTGGACGGGACAGGTGAACACTGAAGCTTTCTTT | CAWTGQVNTEAFF
TRBJ2-7 | TRBV2 | . | . | TGTGCCAGTAGCCGGCAGGGTGGCGAGCAGTACTTC | CASSRQGGEQYF
TRBJ2-3 | TRBV27 | TRBD2 | . | TGTGCCAGCCGAGCGGGGGGACTCACAGATACGCAGTATTTT | CASRAGGLTDTQYF
TRBJ2-1 | TRBV30 | TRBD1 | . | TGTGCCTGGAGGAATCGGGACAGGGTCTACAATGAGCAGTTCTTC | CAWRNRDRVYNEQFF
TRBJ2-1 | TRBV28 | . | . | TGTGCCAGCAGTTTCGAAATGAGCGGCAATGAGCAGTTCTTC | CASSFEMSGNEQFF
TRBJ2-1 | TRBV24-1 | . | . | TGTGCCACCAGGGGGGGCGGGGGAGACTACAATGAGCAGTTCTTC | CATRGGGGDYNEQFF
TRBJ2-3 | TRBV9 | TRBD2 | . | TGTGCCAGCAGCGTAGAAATTGGGCTAGCGGCAGATACGCAGTATTTT | CASSVEIGLAADTQYF
TRBJ2-1 | TRBV11-2 | TRBD2 | . | TGTGCCAGCAGCCCCCTCGGGGGGGGCTCCTACAATGAGCAGTTCTTC | CASSPLGGGSYNEQFF
TRBJ2-7 | TRBV3-1/TRBV3-2 | TRBD1 | . | TGTGCCAGCAGCCGAATTCCCGTGGGGACAGGGGGCAACGAGCAGTACTTC | CASSRIPVGTGGNEQYF
TRBJ1-2 | TRBV28 | . | . | TGTGCCAGCAGTCTTAACAGGGTAGGAGAGTATGGCTACACCTTC | CASSLNRVGEYGYTF
TRBJ2-6 | TRBV2 | . | . | TGTGCCAGCAGTGAAGCGCTCGGGGAGACTGGGGCCAACGTCCTGACTTTC | CASSEALGETGANVLTF
TRBJ1-5 | TRBV7-2 | . | many | TGTGCCAGCAGCCCTAGCGGGTGGGTTGGAAGCAATCAGCCCCAGCATTTT | CASSPSGWVGSNQPQHF
TRBJ2-7 | TRBV19 | . | . | TGTGCCAGTAGTATCACCGCGACTAGGGCCCTTTCCCCCTACGAGCAGTACTTC | CASSITATRALSPYEQYF